Below, one TCR beta chain is given with its context. Its antigen is currently unknown. These data belong to a study of CD8 T cells in ankylosing spondylitis. Whole-study findings and limits: One TCR beta motif, made up of seven to nine highly homologous variants, appeared characteristic of ankylosing spondylitis blood.

Germline CDR1 and CDR2: DFQATT and SNEGSKA (reference sequence). The CDR3 is 15 residues long. V lost 3 bases to trimming and J lost 0 bases, with 12 bases between them. TCRdb passed the 5' RACE reads through MiXCR, listing each CDR3 protein once. This sample carries over 450,000 distinct CDR3 sequences, approximately 12% of them seen once, and the ten largest clones take approximately 6.3%. The TCR comes from a male donor with ankylosing spondylitis. The J gene is TRBJ1-3, the V gene TRBV20-1; a weak D match, TRBD1 (5 bases). Input material: blood, either unsorted or a sorted T cell fraction (not recorded which). The CDR3 reads CSASPDSFSGNTIYF. Written as DNA, the CDR3 is TGCAGTGCTAGCCCCGACAGCTTCTCTGGAAACACCATATATTTT.